This T cell receptor (beta chain) was identified in a study of blood T cell repertoires in COVID-19. The ends were cut back, 0 bases at V and 8 bases at J, with 23 bases in the middle. The CDR3 spans 17 residues. The germline V gene has CDR1 SGDLS and CDR2 YYNGEE. Per the authors' pipeline: Nucleated cell number was recorded as an estimate derived from reference gene primer amplification. Libraries were prepared by immunoSEQ multiplex PCR; TCRdb keeps only in-frame clonotypes and omits some of them. The V and J calls and clone size were taken over from that table, and D and trimming were inferred from the DNA. This sample yields around 79,000 clones, of which about 87% are seen a single time; 9.1% belongs to the top ten.

This clonotype was obtained from a human donor in a cohort sampled during active COVID-19. The V and J genes are TRBV9 and TRBJ1-2; no clear D gene. The specimen was peripheral blood. The CDR3 sequence is CASSVGRTFMGGVGYTF. The CDR3 nucleotides read TGTGCCAGCAGCGTAGGTCGCACTTTCATGGGAGGTGTAGGCTACACCTTC.